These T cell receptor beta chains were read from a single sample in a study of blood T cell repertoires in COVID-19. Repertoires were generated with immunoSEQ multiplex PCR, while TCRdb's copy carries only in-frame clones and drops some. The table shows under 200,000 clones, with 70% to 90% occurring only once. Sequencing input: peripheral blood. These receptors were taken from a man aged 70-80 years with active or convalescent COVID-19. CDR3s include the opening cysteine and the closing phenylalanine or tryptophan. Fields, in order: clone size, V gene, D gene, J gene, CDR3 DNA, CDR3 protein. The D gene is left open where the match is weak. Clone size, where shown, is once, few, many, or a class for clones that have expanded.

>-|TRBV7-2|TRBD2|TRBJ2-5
TGTGCCAGCAGTATTCTAGCGGGGGGGCCACAAGAGACCCAGTACTTC
CASSILAGGPQETQYF
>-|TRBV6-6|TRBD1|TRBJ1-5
TGTGCCAGCAGCCGAGGGACAGAGCCAAATCAGCCCCAGCATTTT
CASSRGTEPNQPQHF
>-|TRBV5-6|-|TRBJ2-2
TGTGCCAGCAGCTTGGTGGGGGGGAACACCGGGGAGCTGTTTTTT
CASSLVGGNTGELFF
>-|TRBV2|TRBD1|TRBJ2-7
TGTGCCAGCAGTGGGACGACAGGGTATCTGGACGAGCAGTACTTC
CASSGTTGYLDEQYF
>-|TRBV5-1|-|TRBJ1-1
TGCGCCAGCAGCGGCCAGGACAACCCGAACACTGAAGCTTTCTTT
CASSGQDNPNTEAFF
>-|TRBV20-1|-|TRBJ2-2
TGCAGTGCTGGTGGAGGTTATACCGGGGAGCTGTTTTTT
CSAGGGYTGELFF
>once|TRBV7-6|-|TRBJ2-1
TGTGCCCACCGTGGGAGCCGGAACGGGTCCCAAAGAGCACCCAATGAGCAGTTCTTC
CAHRGSRNGSQRAPNEQFF
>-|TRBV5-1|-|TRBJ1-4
TGCGCCAGCAGCTTGGCCGGGGGAGCAACTAATGAAAAACTGTTTTTT
CASSLAGGATNEKLFF
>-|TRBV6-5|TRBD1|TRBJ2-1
TGTGCCAGCAGGTCCGGGACAGTCTCCTACAATGAGCAGTTCTTC
CASRSGTVSYNEQFF
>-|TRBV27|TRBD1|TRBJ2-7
TGTGCCAGCAGTCAGGGACAGGGTTCCTACGAGCAGTACTTC
CASSQGQGSYEQYF
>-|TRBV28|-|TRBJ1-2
TGTGCCAGCAGAACCCCAGGGGAGGGGGGCTACACCTTC
CASRTPGEGGYTF
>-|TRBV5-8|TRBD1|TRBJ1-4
TGTGCCAGCAGCCGCAGGACAGGGCTTAATGAAAAACTGTTTTTT
CASSRRTGLNEKLFF
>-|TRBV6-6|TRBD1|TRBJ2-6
TGTGCCAGCAGACGCCAGACAGGGACGGGGGCCAACGTCCTGACTTTC
CASRRQTGTGANVLTF
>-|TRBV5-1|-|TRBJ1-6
TGCGCCAGCAGCCCCGGCGGTGATTCACCCCTCCACTTT
CASSPGGDSPLHF
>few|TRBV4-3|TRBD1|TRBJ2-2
TGCGCCAGCAGCCTACAGGGGCAGACCGGGGAGCTGTTTTTT
CASSLQGQTGELFF
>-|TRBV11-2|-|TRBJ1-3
TGTGCCAGCAGCTTAGAGTCCTGGCGGGAACTCTCTGGAAACACCATATATTTT
CASSLESWRELSGNTIYF
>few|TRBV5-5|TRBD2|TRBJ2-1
TGTGCCAGCAGCTTAGCGGGGGGGCTGAATGAGCAGTTCTTC
CASSLAGGLNEQFF
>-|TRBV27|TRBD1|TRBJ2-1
TGTGCCAGCAGTGGGACAGGTGACAATGAGCAGTTCTTC
CASSGTGDNEQFF
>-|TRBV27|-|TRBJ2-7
TGTGCCAGCACCCCCTCAGCTCTCAGGCCCCTTAGCGAGCAGTACTTC
CASTPSALRPLSEQYF
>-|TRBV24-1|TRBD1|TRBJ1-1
TGTGCCACCAGTGACCCGGGACAGCTTGAAGCTTTCTTT
CATSDPGQLEAFF
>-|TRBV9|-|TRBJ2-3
TGTGCCAGCAGCGTAGACAGGGCAACTAAGAATGCAGATACGCAGTATTTT
CASSVDRATKNADTQYF
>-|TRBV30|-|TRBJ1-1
TGTGCCTGGAGGCGATTTCCGATGAACACTGAAGCTTTCTTT
CAWRRFPMNTEAFF
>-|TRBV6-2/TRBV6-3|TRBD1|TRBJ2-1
TGTGCCAGCAGTGGACAACAGGGGCTTAGGTACAATGAGCAGTTCTTC
CASSGQQGLRYNEQFF
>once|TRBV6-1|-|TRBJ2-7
TGTGCCAGCAGTGAAGCGGCTCCCTACGAGCAGTACTTC
CASSEAAPYEQYF
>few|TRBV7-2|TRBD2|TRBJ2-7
TGTGCCAGCAGCGCAACTAGCGGGGCGTACGAGCAGTACTTC
CASSATSGAYEQYF
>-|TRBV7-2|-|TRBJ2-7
TGTGCCAGCAGACTGGGGCCAAGCTCCTACGAGCAGTACTTC
CASRLGPSSYEQYF
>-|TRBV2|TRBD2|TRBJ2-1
TGTGCCAGCAGTGAAGCGGCTAGCGGGTTGAGTGAGCAGTTCTTC
CASSEAASGLSEQFF
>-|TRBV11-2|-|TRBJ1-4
TGTGCCAGCAGCTTTGCGGGGAACGGCCTGTTTTTT
CASSFAGNGLFF
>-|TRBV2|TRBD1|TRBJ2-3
TGTGCCAGCAGTGGAGGCGGGGACAGGGTATCTCATTTT
CASSGGGDRVSHF
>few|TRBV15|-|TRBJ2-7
TGTGCCACCAGCAGAGATTCATCCCACGAGCAGTACTTC
CATSRDSSHEQYF
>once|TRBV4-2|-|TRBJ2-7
TGTGCCAGCAGCCTGAGCGTGGTGAACTACGAGCAGTACTTC
CASSLSVVNYEQYF